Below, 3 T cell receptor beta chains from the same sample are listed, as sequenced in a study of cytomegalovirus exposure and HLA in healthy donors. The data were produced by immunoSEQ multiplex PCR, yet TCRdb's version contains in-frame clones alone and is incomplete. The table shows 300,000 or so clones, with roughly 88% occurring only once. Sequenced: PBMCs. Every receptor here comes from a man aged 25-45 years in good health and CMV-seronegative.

DNA for the CDR3: TGTGCCAGCTCACGGACGAGGGACTACGAGCAGTACTTC. Protein sequence: CASSRTRDYEQYF. The chain is built from TRBV18 and TRBJ2-7; tentative D call: TRBD2 (5 bases). Per the germline V gene, CDR1 is KGHSH and CDR2 is LQKENI. The CDR3 has 13 amino acids. Trimming left V 4 bases short and J 3 bases short, with 10 bases between.

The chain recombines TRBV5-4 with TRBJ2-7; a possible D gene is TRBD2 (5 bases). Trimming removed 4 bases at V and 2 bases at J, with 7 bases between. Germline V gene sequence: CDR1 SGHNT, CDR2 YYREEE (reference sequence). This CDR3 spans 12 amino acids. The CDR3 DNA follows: TGTGCCAGCAGCGAGGGAACCTACGAGCAGTACTTC. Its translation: CASSEGTYEQYF.

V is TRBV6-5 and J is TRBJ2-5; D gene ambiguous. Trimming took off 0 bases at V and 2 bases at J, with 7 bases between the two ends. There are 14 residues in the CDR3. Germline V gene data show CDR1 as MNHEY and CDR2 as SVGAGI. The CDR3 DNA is TGTGCCAGCAGTTACTCAACATTACAAGAGACCCAGTACTTC. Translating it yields CASSYSTLQETQYF.